This TCR beta chain was recorded in a study of T cells in Graves' hyperthyroidism and ophthalmopathy. Study-wide findings and caveats: Blood also showed most of the thyroid clonotypes that were expanded above 0.001.

Amplified TCR beta CDR3 regions derived from RNA transcripts. The study used the HTBI primer set for a first-round RT-PCR of the TCR CDR3. TCRdb ran MiXCR on the multiplex PCR reads and lists one entry per CDR3 protein. The repertoire holds about 740,000 distinct CDR3 sequences, with 14% as singletons. This clonotype was counted a few times. Its antigen is currently unknown. Graves' hyperthyroidism was deemed stable given no ophthalmopathy progression within 18 months. The CDR3 contains 15 residues. Between the trimmed V and J ends, which lost 3 bases and 0 bases, there was a span of 9 bases. In germline, CDR1 is MNHEY, CDR2 SMNVEV (reference sequence).

This sequence originates from a woman aged 18 to 35 with Graves' hyperthyroidism. The sample taken for sequencing was blood. V usage is TRBV27 and J usage is TRBJ2-4; D not certain. The DNA of the CDR3 is TGTGCCAGCAGTTTGTCCCCACAAGCCAAAAACATTCAGTACTTC. It specifies CASSLSPQAKNIQYF.